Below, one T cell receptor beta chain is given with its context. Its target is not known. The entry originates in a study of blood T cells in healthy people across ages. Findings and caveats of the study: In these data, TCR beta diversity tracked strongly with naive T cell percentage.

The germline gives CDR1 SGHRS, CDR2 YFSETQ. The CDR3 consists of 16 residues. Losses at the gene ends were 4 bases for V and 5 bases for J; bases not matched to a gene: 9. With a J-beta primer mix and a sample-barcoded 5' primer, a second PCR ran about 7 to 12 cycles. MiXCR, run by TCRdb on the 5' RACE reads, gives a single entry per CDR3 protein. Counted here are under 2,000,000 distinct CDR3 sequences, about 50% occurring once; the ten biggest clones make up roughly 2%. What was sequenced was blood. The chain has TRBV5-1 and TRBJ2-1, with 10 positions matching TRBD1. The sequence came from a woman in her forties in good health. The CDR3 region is CASSLRPGTGDNEQFF. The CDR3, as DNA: TGCGCCAGCAGCCTACGGCCCGGGACAGGGGACAATGAGCAGTTCTTC.